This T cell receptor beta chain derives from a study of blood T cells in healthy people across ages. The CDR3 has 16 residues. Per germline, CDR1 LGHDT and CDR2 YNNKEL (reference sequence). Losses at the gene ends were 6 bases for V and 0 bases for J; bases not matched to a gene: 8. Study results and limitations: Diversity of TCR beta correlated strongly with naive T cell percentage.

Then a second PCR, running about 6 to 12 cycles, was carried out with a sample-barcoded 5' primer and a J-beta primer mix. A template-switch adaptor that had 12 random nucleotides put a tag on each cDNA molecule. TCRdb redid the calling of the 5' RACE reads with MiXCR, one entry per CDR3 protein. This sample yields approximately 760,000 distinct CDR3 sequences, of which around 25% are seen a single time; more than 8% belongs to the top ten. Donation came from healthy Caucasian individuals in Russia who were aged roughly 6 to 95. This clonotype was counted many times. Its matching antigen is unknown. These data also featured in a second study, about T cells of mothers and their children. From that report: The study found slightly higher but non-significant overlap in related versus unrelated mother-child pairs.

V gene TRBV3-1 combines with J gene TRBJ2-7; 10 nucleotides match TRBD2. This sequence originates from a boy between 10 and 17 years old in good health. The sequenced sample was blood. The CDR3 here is CASRRGTSESSYEQYF. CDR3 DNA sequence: TGTGCCAGCAGACGAGGGACTAGCGAGAGCTCCTACGAGCAGTACTTC.